This T cell receptor (beta chain) comes out of a study of regulatory T cells in long-lasting Graves disease. Study-wide results and caveats: When disease was persistent, TRBV28, TRBJ1-2 and TRBJ2-5 were the favored segments.

Libraries of TCR beta came from iRepertoire HTBI primers plus Arm-PCR of CDR3 regions. TCRdb ran MiXCR on the multiplex PCR reads and lists one entry per CDR3 protein. The table has roughly 470,000 distinct CDR3 sequences, roughly 20% seen once. Sample time point: persistent/refractory GD, antithyroid drugs over 5 years with positive TRAb. The TCR library was made from RNA that had been extracted from PBMCs in TRIzol. Trimming removed 6 bases from V and 2 bases from J, with 8 bases in between. This CDR3 region has 12 residues. Germline assignment: CDR1 MRHNA and CDR2 SNTAGT. With regard to this clonotype: The antigen is undetermined. Since a far larger clone is one base different, this is likely a read error.

The rearrangement uses TRBV6-4 and TRBJ2-7; maybe TRBD2 (6 bases). This TCR came from a female donor with Graves disease. The starting material was peripheral blood mononuclear cells (PBMCs), obtained when the disease was refractory, from a patient treated with antithyroid drugs. The CDR3 spells CASRGGPYEQYF. The DNA for the CDR3 is TGTGCCAGCAGGGGGGGACCCTACGAGCAGTACTTC.